This entry features one T cell receptor beta chain sequence. Its antigen is still unknown. No per-base quality is available; no much larger clone lies one base away. Trimming takes 3 bases off V and 4 bases off J; junction bases not matched to a gene: 4. Looking up the germline V gene yields CDR1 SGHRS and CDR2 YFSETQ. The cysteine opens and the phenylalanine closes a CDR3 of 16 amino acids. Only the CDR3 region is kept as DNA, spanning 48 bases read in frame from base 1. The sample's time point label is to be understood as: baseline before first vaccination. Samples from vaccinated people were obtained from the UK trials COV001 and COV002, which included a single-blind randomized controlled phase 2/3 trial of AZD1222 (ChAdOx1 nCoV-19) in healthy adults. For TCRbeta chain sequencing, PBMC samples were collected from trial participants at day 0 and at day 28 after the second dose. The CDR3 regions of human TCRbeta chains were subjected to immunosequencing. On the study's bioinformatics: Repertoire TCRs were checked for matches against a reference library of SARS-CoV-2-specific TCRs that had been generated using the MIRA antigen-specificity platform. Breadth was defined as the fraction of unique TCRs that were SARS-CoV-2-associated, and depth was defined as the fraction of total T cells that were SARS-CoV-2-associated. Using the MIRA data, every spike-specific TCR was mapped to the spike region that the TCR reacted to and assigned to either a CD4 or a CD8 class. Log10-transformed breadth and depth values were compared by one-way ANOVA with Sidak's multiple comparisons tests. Entries here come from immuneACCESS through TCRdb and include only in-frame sequences with V and J called. Some clones fail to appear in such tables; in the studies checked, an unresolved V gene covers under half of the shortfall, and the cause of the remainder is unknown. That table gives V, J and clone size, and the DNA gave D and trimming. This sample comprises around 120,000 clones, roughly nine tenths of them detected only once. The top ten constitute roughly 7% of the sample.

These data originate in a study of T cell responses to AZD1222 COVID-19 vaccine (dated by TCRdb to the early 2020s). In the study overall: AZD1222 recipients whose second dose came at about 4 weeks and those whose second dose came at about 12 weeks were combined into one group, since spike-specific TCR depth and breadth did not differ between the two schedules. TCR sequencing was performed for about 250 trial participants, of whom 207 were given two doses of AZD1222 and around 25 were given two doses of MenACWY control vaccine. Trial participants were enrolled by age into 18-55, 56-69 and 70-plus year subgroups, with 148, 28 and 57 TCR-sequenced participants respectively. On the study overall, not on this receptor specifically: Conclusions about previously exposed vaccinees were limited because only a handful of AZD1222 recipients were SARS-CoV-2 seropositive at baseline. Because no samples from the day 14 peak response were available, repertoires could be characterized only after the peak T cell response. Participants were mostly white British and included more females than males, and it was suggested by the authors that clonal diversity may have been underestimated. Nearly half of unique spike-specific TCRs reportedly recognized epitopes outside regions mutated in the B.1.351 and B.1.1.7 variants. The 56-69-year group was small, and its depth increase did not reach significance, likely because of low power. The vaccine-associated CD4 TCRs covered the entire spike protein, and the dominant responses fell in regions 160-218 and 743-854. A significant rise in spike-specific TCR breadth and depth was observed after two AZD1222 doses relative to day 0 and relative to MenACWY recipients.

The clonotype comes from an adult in good health. The sequencing here drew on peripheral blood, taken on day 0 of AZD1222 vaccination. The chain links TRBV5-1 with TRBJ2-2; TRBD2 lines up with 12 middle nucleotides. CDR3 reads: CASSSTSGRLTGELFF. The sequence in DNA is TGCGCCAGCAGCTCAACTAGCGGGAGGCTCACCGGGGAGCTGTTTTTT.